This entry features one T cell receptor (beta chain) sequence. Data came from immunoSEQ multiplex PCR; TCRdb stores just in-frame clones and leaves some out. The sample has some 87,000 clones, 85% to 95% seen once; the top ten hold 0.37%. This sample was taken from a study of technical replicates of blood from a handful of donors. Trimming shortened V by 1 base and J by 1 base, and 4 bases separated the two germline ends. Germline V CDR1 and CDR2: SGHAT, FQNNGV. CDR3 size: 14 residues. The clonotype was recovered from a human donor in good health. V and J are TRBV11-2 and TRBJ2-2; D not resolved. The sequencing input was T cells isolated from PBMCs. The CDR3 is CASSLVRNTGELFF. For the CDR3, the DNA is TGTGCCAGCAGCTTAGTCAGGAACACCGGGGAGCTGTTTTTT.